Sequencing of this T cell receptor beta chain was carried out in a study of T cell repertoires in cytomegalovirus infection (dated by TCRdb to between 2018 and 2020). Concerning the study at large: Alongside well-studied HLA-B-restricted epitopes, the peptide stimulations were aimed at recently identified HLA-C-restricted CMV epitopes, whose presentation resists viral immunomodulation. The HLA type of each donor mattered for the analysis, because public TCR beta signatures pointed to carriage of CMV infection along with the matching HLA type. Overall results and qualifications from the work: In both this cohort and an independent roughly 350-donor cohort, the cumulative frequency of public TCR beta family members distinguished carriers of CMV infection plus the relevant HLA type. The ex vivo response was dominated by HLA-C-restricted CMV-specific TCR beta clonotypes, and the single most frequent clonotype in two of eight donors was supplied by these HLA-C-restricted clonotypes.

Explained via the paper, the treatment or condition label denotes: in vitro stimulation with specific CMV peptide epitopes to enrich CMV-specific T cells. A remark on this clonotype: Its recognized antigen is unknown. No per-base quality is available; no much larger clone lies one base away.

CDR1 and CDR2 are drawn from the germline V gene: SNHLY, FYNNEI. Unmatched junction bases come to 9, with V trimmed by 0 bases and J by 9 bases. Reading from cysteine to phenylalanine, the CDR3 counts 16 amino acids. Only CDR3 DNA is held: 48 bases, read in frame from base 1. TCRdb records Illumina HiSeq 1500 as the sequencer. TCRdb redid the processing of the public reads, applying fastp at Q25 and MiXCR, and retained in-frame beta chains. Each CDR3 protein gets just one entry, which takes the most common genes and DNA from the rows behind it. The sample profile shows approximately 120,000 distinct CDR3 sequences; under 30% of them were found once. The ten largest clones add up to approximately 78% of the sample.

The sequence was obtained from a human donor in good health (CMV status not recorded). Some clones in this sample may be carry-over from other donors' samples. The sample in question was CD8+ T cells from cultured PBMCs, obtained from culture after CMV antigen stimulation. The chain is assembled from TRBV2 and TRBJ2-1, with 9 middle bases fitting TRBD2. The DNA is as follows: TGTGCCAGCAGTGAAGCGGCCGCGGGGGGGCGGGGTGAGCAGTTCTTC. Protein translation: CASSEAAAGGRGEQFF.